This TCR beta chain was captured in a study of blood T cell repertoires in COVID-19. Study-wide background: Whether acute or convalescent, the COVID-19 samples came from the United States, Italy and Spain. PBMCs, B-cell-depleted T cells, or T cells were the source of the cDNA or gDNA that made up the material.

CDR1 is GTSNPN, CDR2 SVGIG, per germline (reference sequence). Trimming pared 4 bases from V and 4 bases from J, leaving 17 bases between. CDR3 length: 15 amino acids. In the authors' workflow: Reference gene primer amplification gave nucleated cell count estimates. TCRdb keeps only in-frame clones here, not all; method: immunoSEQ multiplex PCR. V and J calls and clone size are those listed in that table; D and trimming were worked out from the DNA. The top ten clones hold about 4.9% of a sample with about 190,000 clones, about 82% of them seen once. Input material: peripheral blood. This rearrangement joins TRBV30 to TRBJ1-5, with a tentative D call TRBD1 (6 bases). The source of this sequence is a woman aged 25-40 years with acute or convalescent COVID-19. CDR3 sequence: CAWTPGTIFNQPQHF. The CDR3 bases are TGTGCCTGGACCCCCGGGACAATATTTAATCAGCCCCAGCATTTT.